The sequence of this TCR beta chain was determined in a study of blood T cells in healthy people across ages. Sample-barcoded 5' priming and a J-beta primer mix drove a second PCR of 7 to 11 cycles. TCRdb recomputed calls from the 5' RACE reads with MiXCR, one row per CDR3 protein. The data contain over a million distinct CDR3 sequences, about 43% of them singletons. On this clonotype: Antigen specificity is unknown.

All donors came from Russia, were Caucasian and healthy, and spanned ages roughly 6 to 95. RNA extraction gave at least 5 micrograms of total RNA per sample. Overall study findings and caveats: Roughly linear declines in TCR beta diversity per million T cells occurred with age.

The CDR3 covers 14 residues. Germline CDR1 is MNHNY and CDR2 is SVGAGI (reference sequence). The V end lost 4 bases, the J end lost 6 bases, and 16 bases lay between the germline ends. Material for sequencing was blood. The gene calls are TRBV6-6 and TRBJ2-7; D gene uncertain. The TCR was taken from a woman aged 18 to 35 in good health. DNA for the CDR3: TGTGCCAGCAGTTTCGAGGAGATAAGTGGCGAGCAGTACTTC. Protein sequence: CASSFEEISGEQYF.